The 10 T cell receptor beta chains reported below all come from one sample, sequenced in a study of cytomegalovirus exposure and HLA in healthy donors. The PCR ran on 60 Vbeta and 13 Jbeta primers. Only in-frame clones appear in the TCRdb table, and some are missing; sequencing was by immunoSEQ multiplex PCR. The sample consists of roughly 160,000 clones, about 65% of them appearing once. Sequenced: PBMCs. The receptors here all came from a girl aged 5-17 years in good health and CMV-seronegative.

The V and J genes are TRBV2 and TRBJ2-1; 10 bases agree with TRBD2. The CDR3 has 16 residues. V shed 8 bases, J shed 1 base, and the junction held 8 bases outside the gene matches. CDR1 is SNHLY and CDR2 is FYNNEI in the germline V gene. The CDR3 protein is CASESPSGGSYNEQFF. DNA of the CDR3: TGTGCCAGCGAGTCACCTAGCGGGGGTTCCTACAATGAGCAGTTCTTC.

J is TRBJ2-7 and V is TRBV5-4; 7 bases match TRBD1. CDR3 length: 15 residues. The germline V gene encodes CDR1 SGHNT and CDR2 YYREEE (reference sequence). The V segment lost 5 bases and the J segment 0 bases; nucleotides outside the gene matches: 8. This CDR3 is CASSLPGQISYEQYF. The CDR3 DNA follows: TGTGCCAGCAGTTTGCCGGGACAGATCTCCTACGAGCAGTACTTC.

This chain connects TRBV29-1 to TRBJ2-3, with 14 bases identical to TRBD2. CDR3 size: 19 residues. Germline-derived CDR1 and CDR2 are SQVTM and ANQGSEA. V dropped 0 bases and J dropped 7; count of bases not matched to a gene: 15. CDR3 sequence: CSVEDLGTSGGSGMNTQYF. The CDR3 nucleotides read TGCAGCGTTGAAGATCTTGGGACTAGCGGGGGTTCGGGGATGAATACGCAGTATTTT.

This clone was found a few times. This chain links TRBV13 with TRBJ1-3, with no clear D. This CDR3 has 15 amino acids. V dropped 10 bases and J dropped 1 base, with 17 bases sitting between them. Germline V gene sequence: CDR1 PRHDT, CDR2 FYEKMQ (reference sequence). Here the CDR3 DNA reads TGTGCCACCACCCCCTGGGGAGAATCTGGAAACACCATATATTTT. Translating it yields CATTPWGESGNTIYF.

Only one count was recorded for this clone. This CDR3 is CASSLTPQAYYEQYF. The DNA of the CDR3 is TGTGCCAGCAGCTTAACCCCCCAGGCTTACTACGAGCAGTACTTC. The chain joins TRBV11-2 to TRBJ2-7, with unresolved D. The CDR3 spans 15 residues. With 2 bases removed from V and 3 bases from J, the gap between germline ends came to 14 bases. CDR1 is SGHAT, CDR2 FQNNGV, per germline.

CDR3 bases: TGTGCCAGTAAACGCCAGGCCGATCAGCCCCAGCATTTT. The encoded protein is CASKRQADQPQHF. The J gene is TRBJ1-5, the V gene TRBV19, with D hard to call. This CDR3 spans 13 amino acids. Germline V gene data show CDR1 as LNHDA and CDR2 as SQIVND (reference sequence). The ends were cut back, 7 bases at V and 5 bases at J, with 12 bases in the middle.

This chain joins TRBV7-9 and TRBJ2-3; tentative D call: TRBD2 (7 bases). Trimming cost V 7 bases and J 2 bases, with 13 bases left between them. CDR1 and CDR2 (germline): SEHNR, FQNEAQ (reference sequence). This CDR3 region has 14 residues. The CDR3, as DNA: TGTGCCAGCATAAGCCGGGGGGCCACAGATACGCAGTATTTT. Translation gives CASISRGATDTQYF.

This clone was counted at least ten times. CDR3 region: CASSDGAHTQYF. In DNA form, the CDR3 reads TGTGCCAGCAGTGATGGGGCCCATACGCAGTATTTT. The J gene is TRBJ2-3, the V gene TRBV2; the D gene is possibly TRBD1 (5 bases). Trimming removed 3 bases at V and 7 bases at J, with 8 bases between. Germline CDR1 is SNHLY and CDR2 is FYNNEI. This CDR3 is built from 12 residues.

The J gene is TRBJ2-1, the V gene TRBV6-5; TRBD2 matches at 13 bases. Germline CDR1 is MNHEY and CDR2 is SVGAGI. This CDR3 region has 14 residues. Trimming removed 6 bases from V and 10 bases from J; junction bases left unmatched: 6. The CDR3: CASRTSGGALEQFF. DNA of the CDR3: TGTGCCAGCAGAACTAGCGGGGGGGCCCTAGAGCAGTTCTTC.

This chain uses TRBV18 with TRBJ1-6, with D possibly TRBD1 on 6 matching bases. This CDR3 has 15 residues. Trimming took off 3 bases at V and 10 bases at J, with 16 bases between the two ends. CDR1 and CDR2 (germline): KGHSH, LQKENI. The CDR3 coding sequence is TGTGCCAGCTCACCTCCGGTACCAGGGGAATCACCCCTCCACTTT. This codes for CASSPPVPGESPLHF.